This is a list of T cell receptor beta chains from one sample in a study of beta chain features in type 1 diabetes. Using immunoSEQ multiplex PCR, the repertoire was profiled, and TCRdb retains in-frame clones only, with some absent. This table has roughly 300,000 clones, 14% appearing once. The sequenced sample consisted of central memory CD4+ T cells from blood. These receptors were obtained from a man aged 25 to 45 in good health. Both conserved end residues are part of each CDR3. The order of the fields is J gene, D gene, V gene, clone size, CDR3 DNA, CDR3 protein. A D gene is named only where the DNA matches it firmly. Some rows have no size entry. The others give once, few or many, or a class for an expanded clone.

J gene: TRBJ2-5; D gene: TRBD2; V gene: TRBV7-7; clone size: few; CDR3 DNA: TGTGCCAGCAGGCGCGGGTCCTGCGGGGGGGCTAAAGAGACCCAGTACTTC; CDR3 protein: CASRRGSCGGAKETQYF
J gene: TRBJ1-1; D gene: .; V gene: TRBV2; clone size: .; CDR3 DNA: TGTGCCAGCAGCAGAGACTTAGGACGGAACACTGAAGCTTTCTTT; CDR3 protein: CASSRDLGRNTEAFF
J gene: TRBJ2-5; D gene: TRBD1; V gene: TRBV5-6; clone size: .; CDR3 DNA: TGTGCCAGCAGCTTGTTGAGGACAGGTTACCAAGAGACCCAGTACTTC; CDR3 protein: CASSLLRTGYQETQYF
J gene: TRBJ2-3; D gene: .; V gene: TRBV7-8; clone size: few; CDR3 DNA: TGTGCCAGCAGCCCTGGGGCGGGGACCTCAGATACGCAGTATTTT; CDR3 protein: CASSPGAGTSDTQYF
J gene: TRBJ2-5; D gene: TRBD2; V gene: TRBV11-2; clone size: .; CDR3 DNA: TGTGCCAGCAGTTCGCGGGGGACTCAAGAGACCCAGTACTTC; CDR3 protein: CASSSRGTQETQYF
J gene: TRBJ1-1; D gene: .; V gene: TRBV6-5; clone size: .; CDR3 DNA: TGTGCCAGCAGTTACTCGACGGCCTTTAACACTGAAGCTTTCTTT; CDR3 protein: CASSYSTAFNTEAFF
J gene: TRBJ1-4; D gene: .; V gene: TRBV6-1; clone size: few; CDR3 DNA: TGTGCCAGCACGCGGGAGGGGGGAGAAAAACTGTTTTTT; CDR3 protein: CASTREGGEKLFF
J gene: TRBJ1-5; D gene: .; V gene: TRBV7-9; clone size: few; CDR3 DNA: TGTGCCAGCAGCTTAGCGGGCAGTCAGCCCCAGCATTTT; CDR3 protein: CASSLAGSQPQHF
J gene: TRBJ1-1; D gene: .; V gene: TRBV30; clone size: many; CDR3 DNA: TGTGCCTGGAGTGTCTGGGGAACGAGCACTGAAGCTTTCTTT; CDR3 protein: CAWSVWGTSTEAFF
J gene: TRBJ2-1; D gene: TRBD2; V gene: TRBV27; clone size: .; CDR3 DNA: TGTGCCAGCTCCTATAGCGGGAGGGTCGGTGAGCAGTTCTTC; CDR3 protein: CASSYSGRVGEQFF
J gene: TRBJ1-2; D gene: .; V gene: TRBV30; clone size: few; CDR3 DNA: TGTGCCTGGAGTGTTGGGCCGGGGGGCTACACCTTC; CDR3 protein: CAWSVGPGGYTF
J gene: TRBJ1-5; D gene: .; V gene: TRBV5-6; clone size: few; CDR3 DNA: TGTGCCAGCAGCCGGCAGCTTAATAGCAATCAGCCCCAGCATTTT; CDR3 protein: CASSRQLNSNQPQHF
J gene: TRBJ2-3; D gene: TRBD2; V gene: TRBV28; clone size: many; CDR3 DNA: TGTGCCAGCAGTTCTCTAGCGGGAGAGGGCACAGATACGCAGTATTTT; CDR3 protein: CASSSLAGEGTDTQYF
J gene: TRBJ2-7; D gene: TRBD2; V gene: TRBV7-2; clone size: few; CDR3 DNA: TGCGCCAGCAGCCAGACGACTAGCGGGGGCTACGAGCAGTACTTC; CDR3 protein: CASSQTTSGGYEQYF
J gene: TRBJ1-1; D gene: .; V gene: TRBV18; clone size: few; CDR3 DNA: TGTGCCAGCTCACCAAGGGTAGACACTGAAGCTTTCTTT; CDR3 protein: CASSPRVDTEAFF
J gene: TRBJ1-3; D gene: .; V gene: TRBV18; clone size: few; CDR3 DNA: TGTGCCAGCTCAACGGGCGTGGGCTCCTCTGGAAACACCATATATTTT; CDR3 protein: CASSTGVGSSGNTIYF
J gene: TRBJ2-6; D gene: TRBD2; V gene: TRBV4-2; clone size: .; CDR3 DNA: TGTGCCAGCAGCCAAGAGGGGGGGTTAGCGCACTCTGGGGCCAACGTCCTGACTTTC; CDR3 protein: CASSQEGGLAHSGANVLTF
J gene: TRBJ2-1; D gene: TRBD2; V gene: TRBV28; clone size: few; CDR3 DNA: TGTGCCAGCAGCACGCGGGGGGGCGTCAAACTAATGTACAATGAGCAGTTCTTC; CDR3 protein: CASSTRGGVKLMYNEQFF
J gene: TRBJ1-5; D gene: TRBD1; V gene: TRBV27; clone size: few; CDR3 DNA: TGTGCCAGCAGTTGGACAGGGCATAGCAATCAGCCCCAGCATTTT; CDR3 protein: CASSWTGHSNQPQHF
J gene: TRBJ2-7; D gene: TRBD2; V gene: TRBV6-6; clone size: .; CDR3 DNA: TGTGCCAGCAGTTACGGGACTAGCGGGGGCGAGCAGTACTTC; CDR3 protein: CASSYGTSGGEQYF
J gene: TRBJ2-3; D gene: TRBD2; V gene: TRBV19; clone size: .; CDR3 DNA: TGTGCCAGTAGTTCGACTAGCGGGGGCGCAGATACGCAGTATTTT; CDR3 protein: CASSSTSGGADTQYF
J gene: TRBJ2-3; D gene: TRBD1; V gene: TRBV4-2; clone size: .; CDR3 DNA: TGTGCCAGCAGCAGACAGGGATCAGATACGCAGTATTTT; CDR3 protein: CASSRQGSDTQYF
J gene: TRBJ1-1; D gene: .; V gene: TRBV9; clone size: .; CDR3 DNA: TGTGCCAGCAGCGATCAGACAGACACTGAAGCTTTCTTT; CDR3 protein: CASSDQTDTEAFF
J gene: TRBJ2-5; D gene: .; V gene: TRBV6-1; clone size: .; CDR3 DNA: TGTGCCAGCAGTTCAACAGGGAGTGATTGGGAGACCCAGTACTTC; CDR3 protein: CASSSTGSDWETQYF
J gene: TRBJ1-3; D gene: TRBD1; V gene: TRBV7-2; clone size: many; CDR3 DNA: TGTGCCAGCAGAAGGACAGGCAACACCATATATTTT; CDR3 protein: CASRRTGNTIYF
J gene: TRBJ1-4; D gene: .; V gene: TRBV10-3; clone size: few; CDR3 DNA: TGTGCCATCAGTGAGTCTGGCAATCGGCACGAAAAACTGTTTTTT; CDR3 protein: CAISESGNRHEKLFF
J gene: TRBJ1-2; D gene: .; V gene: TRBV6-5; clone size: .; CDR3 DNA: TGTGCCAGCAGTTACTCAAATAACTATGGCTACACCTTC; CDR3 protein: CASSYSNNYGYTF
J gene: TRBJ2-3; D gene: TRBD1; V gene: TRBV7-3; clone size: .; CDR3 DNA: TGTGCCAGCAGCTTGGGACAGGCCTACTCAGATACGCAGTATTTT; CDR3 protein: CASSLGQAYSDTQYF
J gene: TRBJ2-7; D gene: .; V gene: TRBV19; clone size: few; CDR3 DNA: TGTGCCAGTACGGACTTACAGGGGAGGAAGCAGTACTTC; CDR3 protein: CASTDLQGRKQYF
J gene: TRBJ1-1; D gene: .; V gene: TRBV27; clone size: .; CDR3 DNA: TGTGCCAGCAGTTTAACCTCGGTGAACACTGAAGCTTTCTTT; CDR3 protein: CASSLTSVNTEAFF
J gene: TRBJ2-4; D gene: TRBD1; V gene: TRBV7-8; clone size: few; CDR3 DNA: TGTGCCAGCACCAATAGACAGGGGGCGGAAAACATTCAGTACTTC; CDR3 protein: CASTNRQGAENIQYF
J gene: TRBJ2-7; D gene: TRBD1; V gene: TRBV4-3; clone size: few; CDR3 DNA: TGCGCCAGCAGCCAAAGGACAGGGGGCAACGAGCAGTACTTC; CDR3 protein: CASSQRTGGNEQYF
J gene: TRBJ2-3; D gene: .; V gene: TRBV5-5; clone size: .; CDR3 DNA: TGTGCCAGCAGCCCGGGGCGGGTCACAGATACGCAGTATTTT; CDR3 protein: CASSPGRVTDTQYF
J gene: TRBJ1-4; D gene: TRBD1; V gene: TRBV11-2; clone size: once; CDR3 DNA: TGTGCCAGCAGCTCCGGGACAGGGGTTGAAAAACTGTTTTTT; CDR3 protein: CASSSGTGVEKLFF